These T cell receptor beta chains were read from a single sample in a study of shared clonotypes between healthy human individuals. Repertoires were generated with immunoSEQ multiplex PCR, while TCRdb's copy carries only in-frame clones and drops some. The data show about a million clones, with around 76% seen just once and approximately 1.5% held by the top ten. The sequenced sample was memory CD4+ T cells sorted from blood. These receptors were collected from a man aged 18 to 30 in good health. The CDR3 runs from the conserved cysteine through the conserved F or W. D genes are given only for firm matches. Rows may omit the clone size; those that give it use once, few, many or a size class.

V gene	D gene	J gene	clone size	CDR3 protein	CDR3 DNA
TRBV5-4	TRBD1	TRBJ1-4	-	CASSSQTGEVKREKLFF	TGTGCCAGCAGCTCCCAGACAGGGGAGGTAAAAAGGGAAAAACTGTTTTTT
TRBV7-2	-	TRBJ1-5	-	CASSLGQGFNQPQHF	TGTGCCAGCAGCTTAGGTCAGGGTTTCAATCAGCCCCAGCATTTT
TRBV29-1	-	TRBJ2-7	-	CSAGPRNGEQYF	TGCAGCGCGGGACCCAGAAACGGCGAGCAGTACTTC
TRBV9	TRBD1	TRBJ1-5	once	CASSAGTGEGGNQPQHF	TGTGCCAGCAGCGCCGGGACAGGGGAAGGGGGCAATCAGCCCCAGCATTTT
TRBV7-2	-	TRBJ2-1	-	CASRDYPYNEQFF	TGTGCCAGCAGGGACTACCCCTACAATGAGCAGTTCTTC
TRBV11-2	-	TRBJ2-5	-	CASSLGVSGPSGTQYF	TGTGCCAGCAGCTTAGGGGTGTCAGGGCCCTCAGGGACCCAGTACTTC
TRBV5-6	-	TRBJ1-4	-	CASSFTGTGGEKLFF	TGTGCCAGCAGTTTCACCGGGACCGGAGGTGAAAAACTGTTTTTT
TRBV6-1	TRBD2	TRBJ2-7	-	CASSGDYRVGEQYF	TGTGCCAGCAGCGGGGACTATCGGGTTGGCGAGCAGTACTTC
TRBV18	-	TRBJ1-1	few	CASSPPGQNTEAFF	TGTGCCAGCTCACCGCCGGGACAAAACACTGAAGCTTTCTTT
TRBV9	-	TRBJ1-1	few	CASSVTQGSTEAFF	TGTGCCAGCAGCGTAACGCAGGGGAGCACTGAAGCTTTCTTT
TRBV18	TRBD1	TRBJ1-4	-	CASSPDGRGSEKLFF	TGTGCCAGCTCACCAGACGGCAGGGGGAGTGAAAAACTGTTTTTT
TRBV7-9	TRBD1	TRBJ2-1	-	CASSLGTGGINEQFF	TGTGCCAGCAGCTTGGGGACAGGAGGCATCAATGAGCAGTTCTTC
TRBV7-2	TRBD1	TRBJ1-2	-	CASSPQGGSGGYTF	TGTGCCAGCAGTCCCCAGGGGGGTTCGGGTGGCTACACCTTC
TRBV10-1	TRBD2	TRBJ2-1	-	CASSETSGLWDEQFF	TGCGCCAGCAGTGAGACTAGCGGTTTGTGGGATGAGCAGTTCTTC
TRBV6-5	TRBD2	TRBJ2-1	-	CASSLAGGGGNEQFF	TGTGCCAGCAGTCTCGCGGGAGGTGGGGGCAATGAGCAGTTCTTC
TRBV7-9	TRBD2	TRBJ2-5	-	CASSPGLADQETQYF	TGTGCCAGCAGCCCAGGACTAGCGGACCAAGAGACCCAGTACTTC
TRBV11-2	-	TRBJ2-7	-	CASSLASGTQIYEQYF	TGTGCCAGCAGCTTAGCCTCCGGGACTCAGATCTACGAGCAGTACTTC
TRBV5-6	-	TRBJ2-2	-	CASSYLERYTGELFF	TGTGCCAGCAGCTACCTAGAAAGGTACACCGGGGAGCTGTTTTTT
TRBV7-6	TRBD1	TRBJ1-2	-	CASSPQGNYGYTF	TGTGCCAGCAGCCCACAGGGGAACTATGGCTACACCTTC
TRBV7-2	TRBD2	TRBJ2-7	-	CASSLTRLAGVNEQYF	TGTGCCAGCAGCTTAACCAGACTAGCGGGAGTTAACGAGCAGTACTTC
TRBV5-1	-	TRBJ1-2	-	CASSLGTAYGVANYGYTF	TGCGCCAGCAGCTTGGGGACAGCTTATGGAGTAGCTAACTATGGCTACACCTTC